This T cell receptor beta chain was identified in a study of monozygotic twins with inflammatory bowel disease. Total RNA, at roughly 3.5 ug, went into every TCR library. Reprocessing the 5' RACE reads, TCRdb reports a single entry for every CDR3 protein and omits DNA. This sample's table has some 440,000 distinct CDR3 sequences. This CDR3 region has 14 residues. Germline loops: CDR1 SGHAT, CDR2 FQNNGV. The gene calls are TRBV11-2 and TRBJ2-5; no DNA is available, so the TRBD2 call from TCRdb remains unchecked. The sequenced sample consisted of blood. This sequence was found in a human donor with ulcerative colitis or Crohn's disease, or a healthy co-twin of an affected twin (not recorded which). CDR3 sequence: CASSLEAGQETQYF.